This T cell receptor beta chain derives from a study of blood T cells in healthy people across ages. Study context: Template switching recovered approximately one barcoded beta molecule for every two T cells. Study observations and caveats: Donor CMV status was unknown, possibly confounding expanded clonotype changes. Fewer expanded clones and more diversity marked long-lived versus aged donors.

The V gene lost 6 bases and the J gene lost 0 bases, with 12 bases spanning the gap. Germline CDR1 MNHNY, CDR2 SVGAGI (reference sequence). The CDR3 consists of 15 residues. This clonotype was detected many times. Antigen specificity is unknown. A sample-barcoded 5' primer and a J-beta primer mix were used in a second PCR of roughly 7 to 12 cycles. In TCRdb, the 5' RACE reads were re-called with MiXCR into one record per CDR3 protein. The sample contains 580,000 or so distinct CDR3 sequences, roughly 48% of which appear only once. V gene TRBV6-6 combines with J gene TRBJ2-1, with no clear D. The sequenced sample consisted of blood. The clonotype originates from a man older than 75 in good health. The DNA for the CDR3 is TGTGCCAGCAGCCCCTCCTTTAGCTCCTACAATGAGCAGTTCTTC. As protein: CASSPSFSSYNEQFF.